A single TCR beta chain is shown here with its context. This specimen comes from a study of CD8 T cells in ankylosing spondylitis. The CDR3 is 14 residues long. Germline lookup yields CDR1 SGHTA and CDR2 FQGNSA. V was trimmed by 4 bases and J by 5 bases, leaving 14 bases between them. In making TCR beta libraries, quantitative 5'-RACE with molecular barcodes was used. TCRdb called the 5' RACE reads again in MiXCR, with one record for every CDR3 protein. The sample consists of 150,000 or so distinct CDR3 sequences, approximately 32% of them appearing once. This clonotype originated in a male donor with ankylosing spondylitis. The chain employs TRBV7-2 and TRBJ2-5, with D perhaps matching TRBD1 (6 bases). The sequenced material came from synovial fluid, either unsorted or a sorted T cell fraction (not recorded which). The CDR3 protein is CASSSGQPSETQYF. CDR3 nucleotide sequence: TGTGCCAGCAGCTCCGGACAGCCCTCGGAGACCCAGTACTTC.